This T cell receptor (beta chain) was sequenced in a study of T cell responses to AZD1222 COVID-19 vaccine. The junction had 11 bases not matched to a gene; V was cut back by 10 bases and J by 6 bases. CDR3 length: 14 amino acids. CDR1 and CDR2 from the germline V gene are MNHEY and SVGAGI. Assay used: immunoSEQ multiplex PCR; TCRdb lists only in-frame clones, some missing. The sample consists of roughly 150,000 clones, 80% to 95% of them appearing once. With regard to this clone: Its antigen is undetermined.

Overall study findings and caveats: The CD4 TCRs associated with vaccination extended across spike and predominated at 160-218 and 743-854.

The input for sequencing was peripheral blood, taken on day 0 of AZD1222 vaccination. The chain has TRBV6-5 and TRBJ2-1, with 8 nucleotides matching TRBD2. The source of this sequence is an adult in good health. The chain's CDR3 is CATGGLASGNEQFF. CDR3 bases: TGTGCCACCGGAGGACTAGCCTCTGGCAATGAGCAGTTCTTC.